The entry below describes one T cell receptor beta chain. Its antigen is unknown. The CDR3 is made up of 17 amino acids. Looked up from germline, CDR1 is SGHVS and CDR2 is FNYEAQ. The V gene end was trimmed by 5 bases and the J gene end by 6 bases; junction bases not matched to a gene: 14. TCRdb used MiXCR to reprocess the reads, holding one entry per CDR3 protein. The sample has approximately 910,000 distinct CDR3 sequences, approximately 31% seen once; the top ten hold over 13%. The data derive from a study of T cell repertoires in cytomegalovirus infection. For the study at large: CMV infection plus the matching HLA type was flagged by public TCR beta signatures.

General study findings and limits: Ex vivo, HLA-C-restricted CMV-specific TCR beta clonotypes prevailed over the rest of the response.

Specimen: cultured CD8+ T cells from PBMCs, collected from culture after CMV antigen stimulation. The chain uses TRBV7-6 and TRBJ2-1; 9 nucleotides align to TRBD2. This TCR was sampled from a human donor in good health (CMV status not recorded). Some clones in this sample may be carry-over from other donors' samples. Here the CDR3 DNA reads TGTGCCAGCAGCCCCTTGACAGTGGGCGGGGGGGCCAATGAGCAGTTCTTC. This codes for CASSPLTVGGGANEQFF.